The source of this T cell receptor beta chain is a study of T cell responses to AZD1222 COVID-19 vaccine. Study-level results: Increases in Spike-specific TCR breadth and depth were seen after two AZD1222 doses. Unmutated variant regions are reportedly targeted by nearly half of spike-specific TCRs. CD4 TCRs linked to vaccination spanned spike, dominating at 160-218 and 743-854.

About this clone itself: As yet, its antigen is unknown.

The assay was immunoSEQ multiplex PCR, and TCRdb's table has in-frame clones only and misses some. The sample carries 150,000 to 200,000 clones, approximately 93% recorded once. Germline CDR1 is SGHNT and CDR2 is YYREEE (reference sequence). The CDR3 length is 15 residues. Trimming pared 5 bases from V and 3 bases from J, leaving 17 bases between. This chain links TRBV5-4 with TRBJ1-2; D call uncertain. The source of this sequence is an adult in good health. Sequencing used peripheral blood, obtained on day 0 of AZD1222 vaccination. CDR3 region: CASRLSGSFDYGYTF. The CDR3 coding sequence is TGTGCCAGCAGGTTGTCGGGATCTTTCGACTATGGCTACACCTTC.